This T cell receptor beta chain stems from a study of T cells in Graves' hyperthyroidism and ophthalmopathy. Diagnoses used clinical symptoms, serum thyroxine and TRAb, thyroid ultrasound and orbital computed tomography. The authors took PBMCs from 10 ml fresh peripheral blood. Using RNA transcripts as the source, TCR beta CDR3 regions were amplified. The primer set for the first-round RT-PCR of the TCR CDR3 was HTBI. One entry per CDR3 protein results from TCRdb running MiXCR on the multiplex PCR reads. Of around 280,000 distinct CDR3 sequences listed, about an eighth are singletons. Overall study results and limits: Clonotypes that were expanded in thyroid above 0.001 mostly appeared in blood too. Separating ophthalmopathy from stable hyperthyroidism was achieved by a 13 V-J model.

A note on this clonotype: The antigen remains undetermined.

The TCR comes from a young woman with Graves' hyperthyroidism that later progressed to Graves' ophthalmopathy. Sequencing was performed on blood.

DNA for the CDR3: TGTGCCAGCAGTCCTATCTTAGCAGATACGCAGTATTTT. As protein: CASSPILADTQYF. J is TRBJ2-3 and V is TRBV14; D is unresolved. Trimming left V 6 bases short and J 4 bases short, with 11 bases between. The CDR3 has 13 amino acids. Germline CDR1 reads SGHDN; CDR2 reads FVKESK.